The 30 T cell receptor beta chains below come from one sample, sequenced in a study of T cells in localized non-small cell lung cancer. Repertoires were generated with immunoSEQ multiplex PCR, while TCRdb's copy carries only in-frame clones and drops some. The table has approximately 4,000 clones, 20% to 25% seen once; the top ten hold roughly 8.6%. Here the sequenced sample was lung tumor tissue, taken before any cancer treatment. The receptors originated from a woman aged 40-75 years with stage I lung adenocarcinoma.

By share, this clone counts as medium-sized. V and J are TRBV11-3 and TRBJ2-7; D remains unclear. This CDR3 region has 15 residues. Germline CDR1 and CDR2: SGHNT and YENEEA. Trimming removed 2 bases at V and 2 bases at J, with 13 bases between. This CDR3 reads CASSLYPAGAYEQYF. CDR3 sequence (DNA): TGTGCCAGCAGCTTATATCCGGCAGGCGCCTACGAGCAGTACTTC.

There are a few counts of this clone. V gene TRBV19 combines with J gene TRBJ1-2; 9 bases are shared with TRBD1. V shed 6 bases and J 4 bases; nucleotides not matched to a gene: 6. CDR1 LNHDA and CDR2 SQIVND come from the germline V gene (reference sequence). CDR3 length: 14 residues. The CDR3 region is CASRKTGGFYGYTF. The CDR3 nucleotides read TGTGCCAGTAGAAAAACAGGGGGCTTCTATGGCTACACCTTC. Together with reference TRBV19 and TRBJ1-2, the CDR3 gives the full variable domain: DGGITQSPKYLFRKEGQNVTLSCEQNLNHDAMYWYRQDPGQGLRLIYYSQIVNDFQKGDIAEGYSVSREKKESFPLTVTSAQKNPTAFYLCASRKTGGFYGYTFGSGTRLTVV.

The chain recombines TRBV19 with TRBJ1-5, with D possibly TRBD1 on 5 matching bases. CDR1 and CDR2 (germline): LNHDA, SQIVND (reference sequence). The CDR3 contains 15 residues. The V and J ends lost 4 bases and 6 bases respectively, with 16 bases between them. The CDR3 nucleotides read TGTGCCAGTAGTACCGGGACTGTTGGATCTCAGCCCCAGCATTTT. Translated: CASSTGTVGSQPQHF. Using reference TRBV19 and TRBJ1-5 for the parts outside the CDR3, the full variable domain is DGGITQSPKYLFRKEGQNVTLSCEQNLNHDAMYWYRQDPGQGLRLIYYSQIVNDFQKGDIAEGYSVSREKKESFPLTVTSAQKNPTAFYLCASSTGTVGSQPQHFGDGTRLSIL.

The chain joins TRBV9 to TRBJ1-1; the D gene is possibly TRBD1 (6 bases). Germline assignment: CDR1 SGDLS and CDR2 YYNGEE. The CDR3 is 14 amino acids. Trimming pared 6 bases from V and 4 bases from J, leaving 16 bases between. The CDR3 spells CASKPGASLTEAFF. CDR3 nucleotide sequence: TGTGCCAGCAAACCAGGGGCGAGCCTCACTGAAGCTTTCTTT.

The genes are TRBV6-8 and TRBJ2-2, with D maybe TRBD1 (6 bases). Per germline, CDR1 MNHGY and CDR2 SAAAGT. There are 16 residues in the CDR3. Trimming shortened V by 6 bases and J by 0 bases, and 14 bases separated the two germline ends. The CDR3 bases are TGTGCCAGCAGCTCCCAGACAGGAGCGAACACCGGGGAGCTGTTTTTT. The encoded protein is CASSSQTGANTGELFF.

V usage is TRBV30 and J usage is TRBJ1-4; D is possibly TRBD1 (6 bases). Germline V gene lookup returns CDR1 GTSNPN and CDR2 SVGIG (reference sequence). Trimming pared 0 bases from V and 0 bases from J, leaving 20 bases between. The CDR3 has 19 residues. The CDR3, as DNA: TGTGCCTGGAGTGTAATGCAGGGGAGCAGATGGGCAACTAATGAAAAACTGTTTTTT. Translated, it gives CAWSVMQGSRWATNEKLFF.

The genes are TRBV7-2 and TRBJ2-1, with 9 positions matching TRBD2. Germline V CDR1 and CDR2: SGHTA, FQGNSA. CDR3 length equals 17 residues. V trimming: 1 base; J trimming: 8 bases; junction bases outside the gene matches: 12. DNA for the CDR3: TGTGCCAGCAGCTTAGTGGCGGGAGGGCCTATAGTGGATGAGCAGTTCTTC. Encoded protein: CASSLVAGGPIVDEQFF.

The chain is built from TRBV5-1 and TRBJ1-4; weak D call: TRBD1 (5 bases). Between the trimmed V and J ends, which lost 3 bases and 7 bases, there was a span of 16 bases. Germline assignment: CDR1 SGHRS and CDR2 YFSETQ. This CDR3 comprises 15 residues. The CDR3, as DNA: TGCGCCAGCAGCTATCTTAAGGGGCCCGGTGAAAAACTGTTTTTT. Translating it yields CASSYLKGPGEKLFF.

The table lists this clone with a few counts. V and J are TRBV11-3 and TRBJ1-1, with TRBD1 matching over 10 bases. This CDR3 has 16 residues. Per the germline V gene, CDR1 is SGHNT and CDR2 is YENEEA. The trim removed 6 bases at V and 5 bases at J, leaving 12 bases unmatched. The CDR3 nucleotides are TGTGCCAGCAGGCAGGGGACAGGGGCGGCCGGGACTGAAGCTTTCTTT. Translated: CASRQGTGAAGTEAFF.

The chain links TRBV6-8 to TRBJ2-5; 8 nucleotides line up with TRBD1. This CDR3 region has 13 residues. In germline, CDR1 is MNHGY, CDR2 SAAAGT. J gave up 5 bases and V 5 bases, and 4 bases lay outside the gene matches. The CDR3 DNA sequence: TGTGCCAGCAGTGGAAGGACAGGGGAGACCCAGTACTTC. As protein: CASSGRTGETQYF.

The chain joins TRBV6-8 to TRBJ2-7; the match to TRBD2 covers 7 bases. V lost 7 bases and J lost 0; bases outside the gene matches: 6. The CDR3 has 14 residues. Germline CDR1 MNHGY, CDR2 SAAAGT. DNA for the CDR3: TGTGCCAGCAAGAGAGCGGGAATCTCCTACGAGCAGTACTTC. This codes for CASKRAGISYEQYF.

This clone turned up a few times. The chain couples TRBV2 to TRBJ1-2; D is unclear. CDR1 is SNHLY, CDR2 FYNNEI, per germline. The CDR3 is made up of 12 amino acids. V lost 3 bases and J lost 2, with 4 bases in between. The CDR3 region is CASSDLNYGYTF. The CDR3 bases are TGTGCCAGCAGTGATCTGAACTATGGCTACACCTTC. Looking up the rest from reference TRBV2 and TRBJ1-2 gives the full variable domain: EPEVTQTPSHQVTQMGQEVILRCVPISNHLYFYWYRQILGQKVEFLVSFYNNEISEKSEIFDDQFSVERPDGSNFTLKIRSTKLEDSAMYFCASSDLNYGYTFGSGTRLTVV.

The J gene is TRBJ2-2, the V gene TRBV11-3, with 10 bases aligning to TRBD2. The junction had 7 bases not matched to a gene; V was cut back by 4 bases and J by 2 bases. This CDR3 spans 17 amino acids. CDR1 and CDR2 (germline): SGHNT, YENEEA. CDR3 amino acids: CASSSTRTSGNTGELFF. DNA for the CDR3: TGTGCCAGCAGCTCGACCAGGACTAGCGGTAACACCGGGGAGCTGTTTTTT.

This clone was detected a few times. The chain recombines TRBV11-3 with TRBJ1-1; 7 bases fit TRBD1. Germline V lookup: CDR1 SGHNT, CDR2 YENEEA. V lost 2 bases, J lost 3 bases, and 12 bases stayed unmatched. CDR3 length: 17 amino acids. The CDR3 loop reads CASSLRQGASGHTEAFF. CDR3 DNA sequence: TGTGCCAGCAGCTTAAGACAGGGAGCCTCGGGGCACACTGAAGCTTTCTTT.

V and J are TRBV6-8 and TRBJ2-7; possibly TRBD1 or TRBD2 for D (5 bases each). The germline V gene has CDR1 MNHGY and CDR2 SAAAGT. This CDR3 is 14 amino acids long. The V gene lost 6 bases and the J gene lost 4 bases, with 16 bases spanning the gap. This CDR3 is CASSRGPQRYEQYF. CDR3 bases: TGTGCCAGCAGCCGGGGCCCCCAACGGTACGAGCAGTACTTC.

This clone has more than one count but fewer than ten. V gene TRBV30 combines with J gene TRBJ1-2; 7 bases are shared with TRBD1. From germline, CDR1 is GTSNPN and CDR2 SVGIG (reference sequence). There are 12 residues in the CDR3. The V gene end was trimmed by 7 bases and the J gene end by 3 bases; junction bases not matched to a gene: 5. The chain's CDR3 is CAYTGADYGYTF. The DNA for the CDR3 is TGTGCCTACACAGGGGCTGACTATGGCTACACCTTC.

On this clone: One end of the junction fails to match germline, which may point to a read error. The chain is built from TRBV6-8 and TRBJ2-1; TRBD2 matches 13 bases. In germline, CDR1 is MNHGY, CDR2 SAAAGT. This CDR3 spans 16 amino acids. The CDR3 loop reads CAISFGLAGEYNEQFF. DNA for the CDR3: TGTGCCATCAGTTTTGGACTAGCGGGAGAGTACAATGAGCAGTTCTTC.

The count of this clone is one. V usage is TRBV5-1 and J usage is TRBJ2-1; D is undetermined. With 3 bases removed from V and 6 bases from J, the gap between germline ends came to 16 bases. Germline CDR1 reads SGHRS; CDR2 reads YFSETQ. This CDR3 has 15 residues. The CDR3: CASSYGLGKGNEQFF. CDR3 DNA: TGCGCCAGCAGCTACGGCCTCGGAAAAGGCAATGAGCAGTTCTTC.

The chain has TRBV15 and TRBJ2-5; possibly TRBD2 for D (5 bases). The CDR3 is 16 amino acids. The germline V gene encodes CDR1 LNHNV and CDR2 YYDKDF (reference sequence). Deletions cut 0 bases from V and 6 bases from J, with 17 bases between. CDR3 protein: CATSRDLASRGKTQYF. In nucleotides, the CDR3 is TGTGCCACCAGCAGAGATCTGGCTAGCAGAGGGAAGACCCAGTACTTC.

This clone was detected a few times. The V gene is TRBV7-1, the J gene TRBJ1-1; D gene uncertain. TRBV7-1 is labeled an ORF, and its function is uncertain. The CDR3 sequence is 13 residues long. V dropped 4 bases and J dropped 7 bases, with 13 bases sitting between them. The CDR3 region is CASSLRRDGEAFF. As DNA, the CDR3 is TGTGCCAGCAGCTTAAGGAGGGATGGTGAAGCTTTCTTT.

The chain links TRBV5-1 to TRBJ2-3; D is perhaps TRBD2 (7 bases). The germline CDR1 and CDR2 sequences are SGHRS and YFSETQ. CDR3 length: 15 residues. Deletions cut 3 bases from V and 2 bases from J, with 13 bases between. Written as DNA, the CDR3 is TGCGCCAGCAGCTCCGACCGGGGGGCCACAGATACGCAGTATTTT. Its protein is CASSSDRGATDTQYF. Together with reference TRBV5-1 and TRBJ2-3, the CDR3 gives the full variable domain: KAGVTQTPRYLIKTRGQQVTLSCSPISGHRSVSWYQQTPGQGLQFLFEYFSETQRNKGNFPGRFSGRQFSNSRSEMNVSTLELGDSALYLCASSSDRGATDTQYFGPGTRLTVL.

This chain connects TRBV6-8 to TRBJ2-5; perhaps TRBD1 as D (6 bases). V lost 2 bases to trimming and J lost 0 bases, with 10 bases between them. The CDR3 length is 15 residues. CDR1 is MNHGY and CDR2 is SAAAGT in the germline V gene. The CDR3 bases are TGTGCCAGCAGTTACAACAGGGAACACCAAGAGACCCAGTACTTC. It specifies CASSYNREHQETQYF.

The rearrangement uses TRBV5-1 and TRBJ2-5; 9 nucleotides line up with TRBD1. This CDR3 comprises 17 residues. V lost 4 bases to trimming and J lost 2 bases; unmatched junction nucleotides: 12. CDR1 is SGHRS, CDR2 YFSETQ, per germline. CDR3 region: CASSAGQGRSYQETQYF. The CDR3 nucleotides are TGCGCCAGCAGCGCGGGACAGGGACGGAGTTATCAAGAGACCCAGTACTTC.

The rearrangement uses TRBV11-3 and TRBJ1-1; 7 bases agree with TRBD1. The ends lost 5 bases at V and 1 base at J; junction bases unmatched: 10. CDR3 length equals 16 residues. The germline V gene has CDR1 SGHNT and CDR2 YENEEA. CDR3 loop: CASSTSGGVKNTEAFF. CDR3 bases: TGTGCCAGCAGCACGTCAGGGGGGGTAAAGAACACTGAAGCTTTCTTT.

In this sample, this clone turned up a few times. The chain joins TRBV6-8 to TRBJ2-7; the D gene is possibly TRBD1 (6 bases). Trimming removed 7 bases at V and 4 bases at J, with 17 bases between. The CDR3 has 14 amino acids. Germline assignment: CDR1 MNHGY and CDR2 SAAAGT. CDR3 nucleotide sequence: TGTGCCAGCAAAGGGGGACGGAGGTCGTACGAGCAGTACTTC. This codes for CASKGGRRSYEQYF.

V gene TRBV5-1 combines with J gene TRBJ1-1, with 8 bases aligning to TRBD1. The CDR3 has 18 amino acids. V lost 0 bases to trimming and J lost 0 bases; unmatched junction nucleotides: 10. Germline values: CDR1 SGHRS, CDR2 YFSETQ. For the CDR3, the DNA is TGCGCCAGCAGCTTGGTTCCAGGGGGCCGCCTGGTGAACACTGAAGCTTTCTTT. Translated: CASSLVPGGRLVNTEAFF.

This clone is medium-sized (0.01 to 0.1%) in the sample. The J gene is TRBJ2-7, the V gene TRBV4-1; D is undetermined. The CDR3 has 13 residues. Trimming took off 1 base at V and 2 bases at J, with 6 bases between the two ends. Germline-derived CDR1 and CDR2 are MGHRA and YSYEKL. The CDR3 here is CASSQGPAYEQYF. DNA of the CDR3: TGCGCCAGCAGCCAAGGACCCGCCTACGAGCAGTACTTC.

This clone occurred a few times. This chain uses TRBV28 with TRBJ2-7; D is uncertain. This CDR3 region has 13 residues. CDR1 is MDHEN, CDR2 SYDVKM, per germline. Trimming pared 2 bases from V and 3 bases from J, leaving 8 bases between. This chain's CDR3 is CASSLVDGYEQYF. For the CDR3, the DNA is TGTGCCAGCAGTTTAGTCGATGGCTACGAGCAGTACTTC.

J is TRBJ1-2 and V is TRBV30; a possible D gene is TRBD1 (6 bases). The V gene lost 4 bases and the J gene lost 2 bases, with 11 bases spanning the gap. The CDR3 runs 13 residues. CDR1 and CDR2 from the germline V gene are GTSNPN and SVGIG (reference sequence). The CDR3 spells CAWTRGGNYGYTF. The CDR3 DNA reads as TGTGCCTGGACCCGAGGGGGGAACTATGGCTACACCTTC.

The chain couples TRBV19 to TRBJ1-5; D might be TRBD1 (5 bases). The CDR3 is 15 amino acids. The germline V gene encodes CDR1 LNHDA and CDR2 SQIVND (reference sequence). V was trimmed by 5 bases and J by 0 bases, leaving 11 bases between them. CDR3: CASSVWGSSNQPQHF. For the CDR3, the DNA is TGTGCCAGTAGTGTGTGGGGGAGTAGCAATCAGCCCCAGCATTTT.